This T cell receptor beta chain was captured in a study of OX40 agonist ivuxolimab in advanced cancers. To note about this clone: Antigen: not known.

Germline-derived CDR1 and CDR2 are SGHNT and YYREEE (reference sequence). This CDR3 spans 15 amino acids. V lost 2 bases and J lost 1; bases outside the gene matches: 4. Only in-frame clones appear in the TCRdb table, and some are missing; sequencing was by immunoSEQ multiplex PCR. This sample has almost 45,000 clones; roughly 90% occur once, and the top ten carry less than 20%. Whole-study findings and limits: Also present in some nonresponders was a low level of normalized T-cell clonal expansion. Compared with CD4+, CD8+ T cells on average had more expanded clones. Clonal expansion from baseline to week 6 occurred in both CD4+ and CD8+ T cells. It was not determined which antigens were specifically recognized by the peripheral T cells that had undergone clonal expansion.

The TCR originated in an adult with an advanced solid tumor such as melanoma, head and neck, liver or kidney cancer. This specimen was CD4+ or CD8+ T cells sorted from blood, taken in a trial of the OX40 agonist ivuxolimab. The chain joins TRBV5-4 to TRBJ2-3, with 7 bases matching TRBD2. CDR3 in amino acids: CASSFGGGGTDTQYF. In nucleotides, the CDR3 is TGTGCCAGCAGCTTTGGTGGGGGGGGCACAGATACGCAGTATTTT.